The clone carrying this TCR beta chain occurred a few times. What it recognizes is unknown. This record belongs to a study of T-cell memory formation after mild COVID-19. Study results and caveats: CD4+ contracting clones lay mainly in CM and EM, CD8+ ones in EMRA. Pre-infection memory contained some responding clones, which suggested that cross-reactive memory had joined. For second-wave clones that peaked at day 37, SARS-CoV-2 specificity went unverified.

MiXCR, applied by TCRdb to the 5' RACE reads, yields one record per CDR3 protein. The data contain 130,000 to 150,000 distinct CDR3 sequences, about 19% of them singletons. Trimming left V 4 bases short and J 7 bases short, with 10 bases between. The CDR3 contains 12 residues. Germline values: CDR1 SQVTM, CDR2 ANQGSEA. Sequencing used PBMCs or a T cell subset sorted from them (not recorded which). The source is an adult woman who had mild COVID-19 (a few samples of this study predate the infection). Cell type and time point are not known. The chain joins TRBV29-1 to TRBJ1-4; TRBD1 is a possible D gene (6 bases). CDR3 in amino acids: CSVGQTGEKLFF. DNA of the CDR3: TGCAGCGTTGGACAGACAGGTGAAAAACTGTTTTTT. The entire variable domain, with the rest obtained from reference TRBV29-1 and TRBJ1-4, is as follows: SAVISQKPSRDICQRGTSLTIQCQVDSQVTMMFWYRQQPGQSLTLIATANQGSEATYESGFVIDKFPISRPNLTFSTLTVSNMSPEDSSIYLCSVGQTGEKLFFGSGTQLSVL.